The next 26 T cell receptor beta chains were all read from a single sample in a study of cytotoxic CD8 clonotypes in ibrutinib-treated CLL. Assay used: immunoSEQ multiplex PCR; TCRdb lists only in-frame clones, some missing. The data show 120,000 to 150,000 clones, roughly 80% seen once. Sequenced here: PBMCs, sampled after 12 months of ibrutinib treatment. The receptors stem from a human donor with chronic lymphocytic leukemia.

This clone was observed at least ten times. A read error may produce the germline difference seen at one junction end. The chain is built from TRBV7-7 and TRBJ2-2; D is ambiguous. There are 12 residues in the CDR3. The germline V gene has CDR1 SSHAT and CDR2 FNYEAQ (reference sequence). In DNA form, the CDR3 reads TGTGCTAGCAGCCCCAACTCGGGGGAGCTGTTTTTT. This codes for CASSPNSGELFF.

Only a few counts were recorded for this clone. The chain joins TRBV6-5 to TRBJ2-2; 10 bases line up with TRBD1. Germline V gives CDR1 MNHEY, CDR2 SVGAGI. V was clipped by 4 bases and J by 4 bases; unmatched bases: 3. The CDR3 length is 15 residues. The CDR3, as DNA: TGTGCCAGCAGTTGGGACAGGGGATTCACCGGGGAGCTGTTTTTT. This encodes CASSWDRGFTGELFF.

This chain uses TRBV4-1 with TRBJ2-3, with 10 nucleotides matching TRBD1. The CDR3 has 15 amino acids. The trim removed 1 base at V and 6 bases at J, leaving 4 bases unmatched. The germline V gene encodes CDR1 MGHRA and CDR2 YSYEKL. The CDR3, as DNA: TGCGCCAGCAGCCAAGGACAGGGGGCAGGTGATACGCAGTATTTT. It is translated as CASSQGQGAGDTQYF.

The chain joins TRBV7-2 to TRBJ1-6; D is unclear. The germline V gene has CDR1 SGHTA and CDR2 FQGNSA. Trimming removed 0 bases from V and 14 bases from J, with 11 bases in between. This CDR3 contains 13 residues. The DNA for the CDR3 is TGTGCCAGCAGCTTAGCGGATTTATTCACCCTCCACTTT. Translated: CASSLADLFTLHF.

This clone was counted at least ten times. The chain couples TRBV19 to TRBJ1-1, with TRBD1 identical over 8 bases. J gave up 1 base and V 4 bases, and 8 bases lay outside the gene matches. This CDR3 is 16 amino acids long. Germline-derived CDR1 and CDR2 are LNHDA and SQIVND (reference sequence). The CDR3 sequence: CASSTTGTGTNTEAFF. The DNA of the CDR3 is TGTGCCAGTAGTACAACCGGGACAGGCACGAACACTGAAGCTTTCTTT.

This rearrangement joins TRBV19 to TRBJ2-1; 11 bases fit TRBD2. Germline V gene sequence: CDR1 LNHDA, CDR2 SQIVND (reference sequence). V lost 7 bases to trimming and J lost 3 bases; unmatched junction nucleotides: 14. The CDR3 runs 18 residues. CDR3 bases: TGTGCCAGTAATAGAGGGGCCCAACTAGCGGGAGTCTACAATGAGCAGTTCTTC. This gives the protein CASNRGAQLAGVYNEQFF. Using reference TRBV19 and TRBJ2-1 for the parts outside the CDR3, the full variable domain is DGGITQSPKYLFRKEGQNVTLSCEQNLNHDAMYWYRQDPGQGLRLIYYSQIVNDFQKGDIAEGYSVSREKKESFPLTVTSAQKNPTAFYLCASNRGAQLAGVYNEQFFGPGTRLTVL.

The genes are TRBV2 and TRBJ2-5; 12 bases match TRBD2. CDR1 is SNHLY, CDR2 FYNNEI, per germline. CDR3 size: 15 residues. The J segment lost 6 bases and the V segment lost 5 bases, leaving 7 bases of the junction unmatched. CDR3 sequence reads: CASSRTSGTRKTQYF. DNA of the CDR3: TGTGCCAGCAGTCGGACTAGCGGGACCCGAAAGACCCAGTACTTC.

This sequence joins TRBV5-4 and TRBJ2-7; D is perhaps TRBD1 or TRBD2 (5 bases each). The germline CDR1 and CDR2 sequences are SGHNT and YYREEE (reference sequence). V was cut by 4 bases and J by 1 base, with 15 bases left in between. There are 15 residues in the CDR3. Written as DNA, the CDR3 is TGTGCCAGCAGCCTCGGGATAGGGGCGTCCTACGAGCAGTACTTC. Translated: CASSLGIGASYEQYF.

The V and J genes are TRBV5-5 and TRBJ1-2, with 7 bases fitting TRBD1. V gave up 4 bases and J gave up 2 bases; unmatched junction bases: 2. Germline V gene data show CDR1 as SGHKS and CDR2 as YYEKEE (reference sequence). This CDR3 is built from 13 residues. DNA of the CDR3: TGTGCCAGCAGCCTGGGACAGAACTATGGCTACACCTTC. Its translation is CASSLGQNYGYTF.

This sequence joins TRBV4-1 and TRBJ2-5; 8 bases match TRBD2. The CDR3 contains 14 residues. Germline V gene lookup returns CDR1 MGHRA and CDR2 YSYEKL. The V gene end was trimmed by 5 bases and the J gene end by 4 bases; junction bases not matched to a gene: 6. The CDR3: CASSYRTSRETQYF. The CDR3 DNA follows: TGCGCCAGCAGCTATCGGACTAGCCGAGAGACCCAGTACTTC.

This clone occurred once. Written as DNA, the CDR3 is TGTGCCAGCAGAACGGGCTACAACAATGAGCAGTTCTTC. It encodes CASRTGYNNEQFF. The V and J genes are TRBV6-6 and TRBJ2-1; no firm D call. CDR3 length equals 13 residues. Germline CDR1 reads MNHNY; CDR2 reads SVGAGI (reference sequence). V shed 6 bases and J shed 5 bases, with 11 bases lying between them.

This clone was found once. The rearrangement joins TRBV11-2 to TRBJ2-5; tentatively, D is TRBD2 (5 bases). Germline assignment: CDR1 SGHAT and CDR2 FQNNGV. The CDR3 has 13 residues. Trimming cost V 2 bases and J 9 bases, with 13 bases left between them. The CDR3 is CASSLMSVGAQYF. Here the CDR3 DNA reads TGTGCCAGCAGCTTAATGAGCGTCGGGGCCCAGTACTTC.

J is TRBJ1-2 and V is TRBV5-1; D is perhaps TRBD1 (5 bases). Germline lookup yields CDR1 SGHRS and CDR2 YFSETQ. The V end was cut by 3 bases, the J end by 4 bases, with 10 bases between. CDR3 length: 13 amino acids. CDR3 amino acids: CASSSGTAYGYTF. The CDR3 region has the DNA TGCGCCAGCAGCTCGGGGACTGCCTATGGCTACACCTTC.

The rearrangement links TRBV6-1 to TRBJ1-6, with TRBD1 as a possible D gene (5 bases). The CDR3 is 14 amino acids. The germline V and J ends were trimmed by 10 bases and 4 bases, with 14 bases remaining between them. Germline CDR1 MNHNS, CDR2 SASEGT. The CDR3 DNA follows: TGTGCCACCCAAGGGGCAGTTTATAATTCACCCCTCCACTTT. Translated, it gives CATQGAVYNSPLHF.

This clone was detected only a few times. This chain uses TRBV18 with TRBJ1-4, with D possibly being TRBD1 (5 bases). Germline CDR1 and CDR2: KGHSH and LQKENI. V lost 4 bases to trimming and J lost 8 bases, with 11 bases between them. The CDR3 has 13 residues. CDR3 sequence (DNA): TGTGCCAGCTCACGGGGCCCCCAAGAAAAACTGTTTTTT. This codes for CASSRGPQEKLFF.

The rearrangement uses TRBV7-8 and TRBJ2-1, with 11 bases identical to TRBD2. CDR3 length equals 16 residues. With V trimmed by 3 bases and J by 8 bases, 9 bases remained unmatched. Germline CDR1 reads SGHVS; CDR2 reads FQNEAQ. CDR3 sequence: CASSFLLAGAWDEQFF. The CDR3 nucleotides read TGTGCCAGCAGCTTCTTACTAGCGGGGGCTTGGGATGAGCAGTTCTTC.

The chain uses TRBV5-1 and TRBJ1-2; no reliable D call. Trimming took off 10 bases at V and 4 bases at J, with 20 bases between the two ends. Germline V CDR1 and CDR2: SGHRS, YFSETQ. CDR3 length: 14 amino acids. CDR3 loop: CAPSLGPNLYGYTF. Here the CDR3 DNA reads TGCGCCCCCAGCCTAGGCCCTAACCTCTATGGCTACACCTTC.

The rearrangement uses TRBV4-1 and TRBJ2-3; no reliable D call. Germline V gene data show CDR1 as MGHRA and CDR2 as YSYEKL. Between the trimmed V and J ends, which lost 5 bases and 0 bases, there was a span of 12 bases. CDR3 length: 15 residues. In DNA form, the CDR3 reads TGCGCCAGCAGCGGCAGCCAAACCAGCACAGATACGCAGTATTTT. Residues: CASSGSQTSTDTQYF.

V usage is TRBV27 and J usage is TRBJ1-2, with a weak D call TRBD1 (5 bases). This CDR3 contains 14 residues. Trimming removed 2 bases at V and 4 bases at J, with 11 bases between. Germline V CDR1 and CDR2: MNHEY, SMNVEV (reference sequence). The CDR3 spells CASSLKGLGYGYTF. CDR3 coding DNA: TGTGCCAGCAGTTTAAAGGGGCTCGGCTATGGCTACACCTTC.

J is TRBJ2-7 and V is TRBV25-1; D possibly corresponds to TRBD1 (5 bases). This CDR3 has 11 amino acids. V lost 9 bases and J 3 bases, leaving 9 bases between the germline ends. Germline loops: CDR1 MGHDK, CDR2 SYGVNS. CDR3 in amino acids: CASGRGYEQYF. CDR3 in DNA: TGTGCCAGTGGTAGGGGCTACGAGCAGTACTTC.

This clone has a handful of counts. In DNA form, the CDR3 reads TGTGCCAGCAGCCAGAGGGTCACAGGGGAAAATGAGCAGTTCTTC. Translating gives CASSQRVTGENEQFF. The V call is TRBV4-2, the J call TRBJ2-1; 7 bases line up with TRBD1. V lost 3 bases to trimming and J lost 7 bases; unmatched junction nucleotides: 9. The CDR3 totals 15 residues. CDR1 and CDR2 (germline): LGHNA, YNFKEQ.

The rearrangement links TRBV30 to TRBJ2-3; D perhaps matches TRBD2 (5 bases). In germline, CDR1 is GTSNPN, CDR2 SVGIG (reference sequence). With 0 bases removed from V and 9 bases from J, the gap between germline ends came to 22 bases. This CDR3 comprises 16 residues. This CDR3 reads CAWSVLARLVGETQYF. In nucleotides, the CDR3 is TGTGCCTGGAGTGTACTGGCCCGACTCGTTGGGGAGACGCAGTATTTT.

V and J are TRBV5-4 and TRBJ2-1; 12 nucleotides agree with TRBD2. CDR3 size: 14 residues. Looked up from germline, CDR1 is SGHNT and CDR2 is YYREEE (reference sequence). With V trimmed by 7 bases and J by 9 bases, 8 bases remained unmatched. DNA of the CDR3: TGTGCCAGCGGAACTAGCGGGGGGTTGGTTGAGCAGTTCTTC. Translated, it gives CASGTSGGLVEQFF.

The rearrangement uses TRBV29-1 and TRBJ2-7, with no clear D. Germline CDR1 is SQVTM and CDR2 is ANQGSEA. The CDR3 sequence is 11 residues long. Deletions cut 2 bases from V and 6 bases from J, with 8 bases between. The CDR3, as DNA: TGCAGCGTTGAAATCTTTCGCGAGCAGTACTTC. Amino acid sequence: CSVEIFREQYF.

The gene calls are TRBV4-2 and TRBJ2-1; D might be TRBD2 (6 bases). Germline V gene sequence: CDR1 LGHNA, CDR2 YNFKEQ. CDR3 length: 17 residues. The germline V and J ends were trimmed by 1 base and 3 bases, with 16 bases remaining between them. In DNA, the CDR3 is TGTGCCAGCAGCCAAGCGGGGGAGGCAGTCCACTACAATGAGCAGTTCTTC. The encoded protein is CASSQAGEAVHYNEQFF.

For the CDR3, the DNA is TGCGCCAGCAGCCGCGGACACGCGACGGACGAGCAGTACTTC. Protein sequence: CASSRGHATDEQYF. V is TRBV5-1 and J is TRBJ2-7; possible D gene TRBD1, 5 bases. CDR3 length: 14 residues. Germline V lookup: CDR1 SGHRS, CDR2 YFSETQ. The V gene lost 4 bases and the J gene lost 5 bases, with 16 bases spanning the gap.